The present TCR beta chain was sequenced within a study of blood T cell repertoires in COVID-19. Study summary: The samples span acute and convalescent COVID-19 from the United States, Italy and Spain. In each case, the material was cDNA or gDNA derived from T cells, B-cell-depleted T cells, or PBMCs.

The assay was immunoSEQ multiplex PCR, and TCRdb's table has in-frame clones only and misses some. The table records tens of thousands of clones, approximately 85% of them present only once. The CDR3 contains 16 residues. After removal of 6 bases from V and 2 bases from J, the junction contained 7 bases not matched to a gene. From germline, CDR1 is KGHSH and CDR2 LQKENI. The TCR sequence derives from a human donor in a cohort sampled during active COVID-19. The sequenced sample consisted of peripheral blood. V usage is TRBV18 and J usage is TRBJ2-6; TRBD2 matches 7 bases. This chain's CDR3 is CASSDQGGAGANVLTF. The CDR3 DNA follows: TGTGCCAGCTCTGATCAGGGAGGGGCTGGGGCCAACGTCCTGACTTTC.